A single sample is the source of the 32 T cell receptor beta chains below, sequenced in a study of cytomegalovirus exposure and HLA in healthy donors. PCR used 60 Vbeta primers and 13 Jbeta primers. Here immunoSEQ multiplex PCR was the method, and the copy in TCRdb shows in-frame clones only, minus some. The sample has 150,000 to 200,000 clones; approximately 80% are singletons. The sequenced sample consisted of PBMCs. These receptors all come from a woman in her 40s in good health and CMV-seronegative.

The CDR3 is CASSQDQATDTQYF. For the CDR3, the DNA is TGCGCCAGCAGCCAAGATCAAGCCACAGATACGCAGTATTTT. The chain has TRBV4-1 and TRBJ2-3, with D unclear. V gave up 0 bases and J gave up 2 bases, with 6 bases separating them. Germline V lookup: CDR1 MGHRA, CDR2 YSYEKL. The CDR3 consists of 14 residues.

CDR3 sequence reads: CASSYLALSNTDTQYF. In nucleotides, the CDR3 is TGTGCCAGCAGTTACCTCGCCCTTAGCAACACAGATACGCAGTATTTT. The chain uses TRBV6-5 and TRBJ2-3; D gene uncertain. The CDR3 extends over 16 amino acids. V was pared by 2 bases and J by 2 bases, with 14 bases between. From germline, CDR1 is MNHEY and CDR2 SVGAGI.

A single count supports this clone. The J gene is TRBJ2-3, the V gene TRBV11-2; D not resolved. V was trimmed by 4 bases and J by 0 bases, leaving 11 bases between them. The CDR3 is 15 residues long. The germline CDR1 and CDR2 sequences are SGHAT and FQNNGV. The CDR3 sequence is CASSSSPSSTDTQYF. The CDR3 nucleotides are TGTGCCAGCAGCTCCAGCCCTAGTAGCACAGATACGCAGTATTTT. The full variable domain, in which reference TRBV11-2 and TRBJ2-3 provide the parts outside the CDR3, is EAGVAQSPRYKIIEKRQSVAFWCNPISGHATLYWYQQILGQGPKLLIQFQNNGVVDDSQLPKDRFSAERLKGVDSTLKIQPAKLEDSAVYLCASSSSPSSTDTQYFGPGTRLTVL.

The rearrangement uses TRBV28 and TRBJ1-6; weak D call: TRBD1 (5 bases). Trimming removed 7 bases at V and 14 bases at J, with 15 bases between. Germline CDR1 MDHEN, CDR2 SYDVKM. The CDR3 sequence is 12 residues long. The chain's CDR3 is CASTKIRASLHF. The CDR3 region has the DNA TGTGCCAGCACTAAAATCAGGGCCTCCCTCCACTTT.

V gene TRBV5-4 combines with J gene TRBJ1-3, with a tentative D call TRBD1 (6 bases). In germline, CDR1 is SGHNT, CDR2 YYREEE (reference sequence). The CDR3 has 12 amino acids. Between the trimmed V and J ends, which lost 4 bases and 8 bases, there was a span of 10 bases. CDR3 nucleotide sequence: TGTGCCAGCAGCCGAGGGGGGGACACCATATATTTT. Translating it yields CASSRGGDTIYF.

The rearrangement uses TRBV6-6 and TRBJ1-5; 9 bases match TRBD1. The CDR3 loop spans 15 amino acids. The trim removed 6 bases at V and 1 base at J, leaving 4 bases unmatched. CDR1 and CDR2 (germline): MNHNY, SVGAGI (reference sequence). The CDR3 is CASSTTGGSNQPQHF. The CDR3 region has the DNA TGTGCCAGCAGCACGACAGGGGGGAGCAATCAGCCCCAGCATTTT.

The CDR3 coding sequence is TGTGCCAGCAGCACCGTTTGGAGGGCATCCTACGAGCAGTACTTC. This codes for CASSTVWRASYEQYF. J is TRBJ2-7 and V is TRBV28, with D tentatively TRBD2 (6 bases). Per the germline V gene, CDR1 is MDHEN and CDR2 is SYDVKM. V lost 6 bases and J 1 base, leaving 16 bases between the germline ends. This CDR3 is 15 amino acids long.

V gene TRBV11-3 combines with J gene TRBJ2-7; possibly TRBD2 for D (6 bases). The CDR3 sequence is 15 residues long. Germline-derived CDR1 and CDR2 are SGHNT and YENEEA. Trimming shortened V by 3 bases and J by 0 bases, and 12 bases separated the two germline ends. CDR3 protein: CASSLGGRNSYEQYF. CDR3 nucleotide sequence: TGTGCCAGCAGCTTGGGAGGACGGAACTCCTACGAGCAGTACTTC.

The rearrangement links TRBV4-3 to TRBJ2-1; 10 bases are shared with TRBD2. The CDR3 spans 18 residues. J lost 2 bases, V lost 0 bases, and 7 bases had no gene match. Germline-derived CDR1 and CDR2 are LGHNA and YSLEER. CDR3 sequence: CASSQEASGSRTYNEQFF. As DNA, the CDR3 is TGCGCCAGCAGCCAAGAGGCTAGCGGGAGTAGGACCTACAATGAGCAGTTCTTC.

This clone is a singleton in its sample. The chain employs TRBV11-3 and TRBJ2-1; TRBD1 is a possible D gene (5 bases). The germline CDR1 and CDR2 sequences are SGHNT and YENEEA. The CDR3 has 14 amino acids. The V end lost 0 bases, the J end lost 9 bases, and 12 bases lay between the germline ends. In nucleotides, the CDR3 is TGTGCCAGCAGCTTAGACTACAGGAACAGTGAGCAGTTCTTC. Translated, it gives CASSLDYRNSEQFF.

CDR3 coding DNA: TGTGCCAGCAGTTTTATTGGCGAGGTGTACACCTTC. Protein: CASSFIGEVYTF. The chain is built from TRBV27 and TRBJ1-2; D call uncertain. Trimming shortened V by 3 bases and J by 11 bases, and 13 bases separated the two germline ends. The CDR3 is 12 residues long. Germline CDR1 reads MNHEY; CDR2 reads SMNVEV (reference sequence).

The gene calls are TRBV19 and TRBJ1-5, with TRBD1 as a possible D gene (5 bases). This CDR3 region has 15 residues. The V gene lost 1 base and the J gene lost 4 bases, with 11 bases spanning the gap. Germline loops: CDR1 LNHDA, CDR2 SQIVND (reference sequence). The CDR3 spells CASSIVAGLNQPQHF. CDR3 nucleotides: TGTGCCAGTAGTATAGTTGCAGGGCTGAATCAGCCCCAGCATTTT.

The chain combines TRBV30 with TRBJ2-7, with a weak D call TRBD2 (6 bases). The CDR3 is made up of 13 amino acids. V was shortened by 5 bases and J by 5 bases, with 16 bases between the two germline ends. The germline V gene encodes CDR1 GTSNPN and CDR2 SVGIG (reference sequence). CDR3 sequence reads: CAWLLQRRDEQYF. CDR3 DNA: TGTGCCTGGCTTTTGCAGCGGAGGGACGAGCAGTACTTC.

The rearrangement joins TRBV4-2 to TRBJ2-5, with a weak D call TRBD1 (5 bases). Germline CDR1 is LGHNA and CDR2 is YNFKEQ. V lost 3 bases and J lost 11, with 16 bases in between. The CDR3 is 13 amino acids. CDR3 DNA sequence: TGTGCCAGCAGCCATTCCGACAGACGTGAGCAGTACTTC. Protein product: CASSHSDRREQYF.

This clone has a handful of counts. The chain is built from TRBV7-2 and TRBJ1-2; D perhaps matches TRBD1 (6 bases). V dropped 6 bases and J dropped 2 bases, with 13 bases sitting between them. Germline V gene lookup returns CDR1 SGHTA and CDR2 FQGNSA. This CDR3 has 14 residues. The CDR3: CASSLTDRNYGYTF. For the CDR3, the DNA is TGTGCCAGCAGTTTGACCGACAGGAACTATGGCTACACCTTC.

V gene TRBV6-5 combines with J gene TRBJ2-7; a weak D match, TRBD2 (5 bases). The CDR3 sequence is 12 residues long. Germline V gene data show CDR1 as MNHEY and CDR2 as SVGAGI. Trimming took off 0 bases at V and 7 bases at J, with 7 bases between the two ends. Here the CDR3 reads CASSYSPGEQYF. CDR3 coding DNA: TGTGCCAGCAGTTACTCCCCGGGAGAGCAGTACTTC.

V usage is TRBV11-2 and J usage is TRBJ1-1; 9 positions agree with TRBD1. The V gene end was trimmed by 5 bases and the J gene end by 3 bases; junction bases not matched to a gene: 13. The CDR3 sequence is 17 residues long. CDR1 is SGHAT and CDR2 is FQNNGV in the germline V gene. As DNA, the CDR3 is TGTGCCAGCAGCGCCCTCCGGACAGGGGCTCGGGACACTGAAGCTTTCTTT. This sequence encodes CASSALRTGARDTEAFF. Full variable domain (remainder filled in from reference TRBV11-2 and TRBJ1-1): EAGVAQSPRYKIIEKRQSVAFWCNPISGHATLYWYQQILGQGPKLLIQFQNNGVVDDSQLPKDRFSAERLKGVDSTLKIQPAKLEDSAVYLCASSALRTGARDTEAFFGQGTRLTVV.

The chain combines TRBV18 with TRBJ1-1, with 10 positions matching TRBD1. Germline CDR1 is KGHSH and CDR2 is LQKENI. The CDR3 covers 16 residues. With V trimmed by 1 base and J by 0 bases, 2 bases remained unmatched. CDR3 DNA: TGTGCCAGCTCACCACAGACAGGGGGCTTGAACACTGAAGCTTTCTTT. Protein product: CASSPQTGGLNTEAFF.

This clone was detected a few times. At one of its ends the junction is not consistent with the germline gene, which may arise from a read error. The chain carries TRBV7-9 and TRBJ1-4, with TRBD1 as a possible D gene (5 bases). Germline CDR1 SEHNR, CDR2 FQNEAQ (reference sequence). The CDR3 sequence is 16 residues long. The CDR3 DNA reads TGTTCCAGCAGCCCCGTTCTGGGGGGAGTTAATGAAAAACTGTTTTTT. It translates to CSSSPVLGGVNEKLFF.

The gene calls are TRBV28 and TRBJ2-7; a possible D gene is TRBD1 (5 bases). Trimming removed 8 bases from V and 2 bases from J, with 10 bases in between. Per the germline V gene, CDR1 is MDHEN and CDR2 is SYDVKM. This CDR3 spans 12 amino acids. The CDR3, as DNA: TGTGCCAGCGTGAAGGGGACCTACGAGCAGTACTTC. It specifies CASVKGTYEQYF.

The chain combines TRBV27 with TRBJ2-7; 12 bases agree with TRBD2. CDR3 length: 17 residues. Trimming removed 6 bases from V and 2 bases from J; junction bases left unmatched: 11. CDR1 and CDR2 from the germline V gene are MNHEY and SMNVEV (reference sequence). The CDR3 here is CASSDLVWTSGAYEQYF. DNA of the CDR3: TGTGCCAGCAGCGACCTGGTATGGACTAGCGGGGCCTACGAGCAGTACTTC.

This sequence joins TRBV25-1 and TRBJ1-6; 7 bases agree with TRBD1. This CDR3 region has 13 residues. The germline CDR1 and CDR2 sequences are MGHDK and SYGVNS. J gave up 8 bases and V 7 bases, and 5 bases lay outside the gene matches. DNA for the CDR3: TGTGCCAGCAAACAGGGGATTGATTCACCCCTCCACTTT. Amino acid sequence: CASKQGIDSPLHF. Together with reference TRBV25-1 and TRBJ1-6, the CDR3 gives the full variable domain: EADIYQTPRYLVIGTGKKITLECSQTMGHDKMYWYQQDPGMELHLIHYSYGVNSTEKGDLSSESTVSRIRTEHFPLTLESARPSHTSQYLCASKQGIDSPLHFGNGTRLTVT.

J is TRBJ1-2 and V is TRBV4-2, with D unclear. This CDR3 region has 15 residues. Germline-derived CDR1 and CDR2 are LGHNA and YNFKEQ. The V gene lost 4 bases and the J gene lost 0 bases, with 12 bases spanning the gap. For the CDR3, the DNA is TGTGCCAGCAGCCGCTCCGACACCCCTAACTATGGCTACACCTTC. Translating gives CASSRSDTPNYGYTF.

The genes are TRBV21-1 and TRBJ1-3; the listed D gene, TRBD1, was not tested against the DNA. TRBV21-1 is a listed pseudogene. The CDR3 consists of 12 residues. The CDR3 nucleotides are TGTGCCAGCCTCAACACCGGAAACACCATATATTTT. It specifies CASLNTGNTIYF.

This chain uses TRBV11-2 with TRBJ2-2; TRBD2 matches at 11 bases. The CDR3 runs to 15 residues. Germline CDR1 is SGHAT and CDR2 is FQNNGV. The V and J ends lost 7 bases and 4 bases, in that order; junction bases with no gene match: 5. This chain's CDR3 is CASTLAGGLTGELFF. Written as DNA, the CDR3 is TGTGCCAGCACCCTAGCGGGGGGTCTCACCGGGGAGCTGTTTTTT. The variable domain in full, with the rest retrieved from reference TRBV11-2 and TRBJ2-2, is EAGVAQSPRYKIIEKRQSVAFWCNPISGHATLYWYQQILGQGPKLLIQFQNNGVVDDSQLPKDRFSAERLKGVDSTLKIQPAKLEDSAVYLCASTLAGGLTGELFFGEGSRLTVL.

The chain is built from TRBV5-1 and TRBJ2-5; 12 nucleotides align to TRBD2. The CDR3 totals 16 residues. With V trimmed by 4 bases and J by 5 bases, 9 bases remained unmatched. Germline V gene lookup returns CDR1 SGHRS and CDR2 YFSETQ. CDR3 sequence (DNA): TGCGCCAGCAGCCCCCGACTAGCGGGGGACGGGGAGACCCAGTACTTC. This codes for CASSPRLAGDGETQYF. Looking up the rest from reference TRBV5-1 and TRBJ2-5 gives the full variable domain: KAGVTQTPRYLIKTRGQQVTLSCSPISGHRSVSWYQQTPGQGLQFLFEYFSETQRNKGNFPGRFSGRQFSNSRSEMNVSTLELGDSALYLCASSPRLAGDGETQYFGPGTRLLVL.

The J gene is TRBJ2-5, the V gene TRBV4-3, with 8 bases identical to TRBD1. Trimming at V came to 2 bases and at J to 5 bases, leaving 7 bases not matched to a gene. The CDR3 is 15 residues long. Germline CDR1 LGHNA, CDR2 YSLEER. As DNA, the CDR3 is TGCGCCAGCAGCCAATCCGGGACAGGCGGGGAGACCCAGTACTTC. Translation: CASSQSGTGGETQYF.

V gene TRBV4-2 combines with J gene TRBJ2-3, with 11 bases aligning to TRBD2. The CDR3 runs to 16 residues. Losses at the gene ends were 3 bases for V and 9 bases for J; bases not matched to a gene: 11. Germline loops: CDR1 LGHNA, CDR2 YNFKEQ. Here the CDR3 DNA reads TGTGCCAGCAGCCAGGTTAGCGGGGGGGCCCCGAGGACGCAGTATTTT. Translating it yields CASSQVSGGAPRTQYF.

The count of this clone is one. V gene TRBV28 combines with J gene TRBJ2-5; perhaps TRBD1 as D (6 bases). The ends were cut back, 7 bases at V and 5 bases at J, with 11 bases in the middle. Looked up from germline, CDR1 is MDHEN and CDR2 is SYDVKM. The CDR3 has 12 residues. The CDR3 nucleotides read TGTGCCAGCAAAGGGGGATTGGAGACCCAGTACTTC. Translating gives CASKGGLETQYF. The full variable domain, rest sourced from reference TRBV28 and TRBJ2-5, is DVKVTQSSRYLVKRTGEKVFLECVQDMDHENMFWYRQDPGLGLRLIYFSYDVKMKEKGDIPEGYSVSREKKERFSLILESASTNQTSMYLCASKGGLETQYFGPGTRLLVL.

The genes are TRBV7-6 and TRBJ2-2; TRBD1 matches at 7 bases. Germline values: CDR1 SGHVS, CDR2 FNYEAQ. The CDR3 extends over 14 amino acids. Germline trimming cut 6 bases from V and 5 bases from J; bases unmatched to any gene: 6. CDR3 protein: CASRHRGGTGELFF. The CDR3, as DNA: TGTGCCAGCAGACACAGGGGCGGTACCGGGGAGCTGTTTTTT.

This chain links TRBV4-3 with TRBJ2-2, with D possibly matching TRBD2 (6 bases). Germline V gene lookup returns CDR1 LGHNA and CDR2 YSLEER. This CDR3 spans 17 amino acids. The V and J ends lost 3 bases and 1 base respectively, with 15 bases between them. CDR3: CASSQAHRDWNTGELFF. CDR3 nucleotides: TGCGCCAGCAGCCAGGCCCACCGGGACTGGAACACCGGGGAGCTGTTTTTT.

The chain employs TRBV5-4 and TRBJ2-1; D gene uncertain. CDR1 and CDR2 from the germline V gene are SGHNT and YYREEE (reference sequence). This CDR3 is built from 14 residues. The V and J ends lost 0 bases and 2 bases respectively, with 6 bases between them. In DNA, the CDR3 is TGTGCCAGCAGCTTGGATAGCACCTACAATGAGCAGTTCTTC. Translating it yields CASSLDSTYNEQFF.